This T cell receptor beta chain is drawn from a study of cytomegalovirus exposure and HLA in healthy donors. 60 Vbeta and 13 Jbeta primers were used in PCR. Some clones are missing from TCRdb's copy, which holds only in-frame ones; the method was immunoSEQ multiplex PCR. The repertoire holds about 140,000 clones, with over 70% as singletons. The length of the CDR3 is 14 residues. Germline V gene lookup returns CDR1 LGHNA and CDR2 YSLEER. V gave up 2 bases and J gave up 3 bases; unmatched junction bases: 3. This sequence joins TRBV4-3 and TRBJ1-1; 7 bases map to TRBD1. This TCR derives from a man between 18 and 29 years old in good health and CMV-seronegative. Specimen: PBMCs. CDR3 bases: TGCGCCAGCAGCCAACTTACAGGGGACACTGAAGCTTTCTTT. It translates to CASSQLTGDTEAFF.